This T cell receptor beta chain was observed in a study of spatial heterogeneity in lung cancer. Study outcomes and limitations: Nonsynonymous mutations, ubiquitous and regional, were tracked respectively by counts of ubiquitous and regional expanded TCRs. Mutation tallies in tumors tracked expanded intratumoral alpha and beta TCR counts.

Time point in this sample: sample taken at primary tumor resection. Looked up from germline, CDR1 is SGHAT and CDR2 is FQNNGV. The CDR3 is 15 amino acids. J was trimmed by 7 bases and V by 5 bases; bases with no gene match: 6. This clonotype is judged medium-sized (0.01 to 0.1%). Antigen: not known. In TCRdb, the 5' RACE reads were re-called with MiXCR into one record per CDR3 protein. The data show a few thousand distinct CDR3 sequences, 7.5% to 8% seen once. Sample: lung tumor tissue, taken at surgery. The receptor comes from a female donor with early-stage non-small cell lung cancer. This chain uses TRBV11-2 with TRBJ1-6; TRBD1 matches at 9 bases. DNA of the CDR3: TGTGCCAGCAGCGCCCGACAGGGGGGGAATTCACCCCTCCACTTT. Translated, it gives CASSARQGGNSPLHF.